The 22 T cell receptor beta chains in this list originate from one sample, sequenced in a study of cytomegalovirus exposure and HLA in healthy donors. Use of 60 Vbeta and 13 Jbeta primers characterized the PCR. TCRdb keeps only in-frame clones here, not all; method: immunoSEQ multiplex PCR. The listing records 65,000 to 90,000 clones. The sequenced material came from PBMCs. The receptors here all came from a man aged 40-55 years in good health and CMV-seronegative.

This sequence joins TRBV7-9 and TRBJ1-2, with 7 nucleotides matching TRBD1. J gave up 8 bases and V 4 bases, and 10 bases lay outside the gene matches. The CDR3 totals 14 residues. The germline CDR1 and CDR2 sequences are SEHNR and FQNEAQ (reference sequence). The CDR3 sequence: CASSSRQGDIGYTF. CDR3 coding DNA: TGTGCCAGCAGCTCTAGACAGGGAGATATCGGCTACACCTTC.

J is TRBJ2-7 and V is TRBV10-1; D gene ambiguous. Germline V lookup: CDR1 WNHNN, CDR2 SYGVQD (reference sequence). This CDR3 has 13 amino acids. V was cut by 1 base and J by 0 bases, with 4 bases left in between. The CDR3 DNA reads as TGCGCCAGCAGTGAGTATCTCTCCTACGAGCAGTACTTC. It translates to CASSEYLSYEQYF.

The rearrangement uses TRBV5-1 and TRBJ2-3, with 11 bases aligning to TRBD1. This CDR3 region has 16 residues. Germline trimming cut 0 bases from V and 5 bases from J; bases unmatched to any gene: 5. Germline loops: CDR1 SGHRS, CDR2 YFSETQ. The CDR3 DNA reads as TGCGCCAGCAGCTTGGTCAGGACAGGGGGCGTAGATACGCAGTATTTT. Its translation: CASSLVRTGGVDTQYF. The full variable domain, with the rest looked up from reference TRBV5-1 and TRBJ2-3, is KAGVTQTPRYLIKTRGQQVTLSCSPISGHRSVSWYQQTPGQGLQFLFEYFSETQRNKGNFPGRFSGRQFSNSRSEMNVSTLELGDSALYLCASSLVRTGGVDTQYFGPGTRLTVL.

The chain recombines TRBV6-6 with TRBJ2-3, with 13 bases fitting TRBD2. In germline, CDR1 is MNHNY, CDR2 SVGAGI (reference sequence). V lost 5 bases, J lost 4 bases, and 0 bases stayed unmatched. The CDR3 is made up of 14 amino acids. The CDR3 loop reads CASSTSGGADTQYF. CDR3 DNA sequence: TGTGCCAGCAGTACTAGCGGGGGGGCAGATACGCAGTATTTT.

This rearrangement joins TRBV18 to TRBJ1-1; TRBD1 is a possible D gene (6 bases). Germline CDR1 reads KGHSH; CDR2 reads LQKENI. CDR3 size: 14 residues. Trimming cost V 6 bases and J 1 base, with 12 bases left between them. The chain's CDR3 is CASSTQTGNTEAFF. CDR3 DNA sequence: TGTGCCAGCTCCACTCAGACAGGGAACACTGAAGCTTTCTTT.

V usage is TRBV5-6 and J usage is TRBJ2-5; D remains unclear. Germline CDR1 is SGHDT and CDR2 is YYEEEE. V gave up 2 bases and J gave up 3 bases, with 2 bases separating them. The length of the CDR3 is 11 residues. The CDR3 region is CASSFKETQYF. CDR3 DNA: TGTGCCAGCAGCTTCAAAGAGACCCAGTACTTC.

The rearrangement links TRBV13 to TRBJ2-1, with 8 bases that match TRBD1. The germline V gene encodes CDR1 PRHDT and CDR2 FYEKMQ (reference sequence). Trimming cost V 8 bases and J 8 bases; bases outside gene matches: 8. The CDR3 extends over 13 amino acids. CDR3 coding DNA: TGTGCCAGCGGAGGCAGGGGGCACTATGAGCAGTTCTTC. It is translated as CASGGRGHYEQFF.

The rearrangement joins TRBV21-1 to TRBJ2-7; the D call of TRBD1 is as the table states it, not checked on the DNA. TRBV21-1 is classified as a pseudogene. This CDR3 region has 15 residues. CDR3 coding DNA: TGTGCCAGCCCCCGGGGGACAGGGGAATGCTACGAGCAGTACTTC. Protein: CASPRGTGECYEQYF.

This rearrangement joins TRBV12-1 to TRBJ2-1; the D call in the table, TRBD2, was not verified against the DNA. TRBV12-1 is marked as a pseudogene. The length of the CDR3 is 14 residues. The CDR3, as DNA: TGTGCCAGCACCAAGACGGGGGGATACAATGAGCAGTTCTTC. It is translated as CASTKTGGYNEQFF.

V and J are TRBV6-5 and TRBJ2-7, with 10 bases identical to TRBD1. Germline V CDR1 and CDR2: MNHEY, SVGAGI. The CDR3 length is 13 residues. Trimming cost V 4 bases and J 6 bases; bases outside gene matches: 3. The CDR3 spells CASSSWTGGEQYF. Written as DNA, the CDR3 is TGTGCCAGCAGTTCCTGGACAGGGGGCGAGCAGTACTTC.

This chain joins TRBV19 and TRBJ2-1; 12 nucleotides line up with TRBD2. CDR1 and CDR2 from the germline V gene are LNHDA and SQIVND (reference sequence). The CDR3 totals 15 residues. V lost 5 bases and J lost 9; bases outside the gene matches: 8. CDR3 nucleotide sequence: TGTGCCAGTAGTCCTAGCGGGGGGGCGGCTGGTGAGCAGTTCTTC. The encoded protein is CASSPSGGAAGEQFF.

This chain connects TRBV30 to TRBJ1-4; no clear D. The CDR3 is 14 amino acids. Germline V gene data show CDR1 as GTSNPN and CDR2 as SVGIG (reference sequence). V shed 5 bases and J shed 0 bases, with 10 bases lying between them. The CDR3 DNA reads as TGTGCCTGGGGTCGAGCTTCAACTAATGAAAAACTGTTTTTT. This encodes CAWGRASTNEKLFF.

The CDR3 nucleotides read TGTGCCAGCAGTGCCGGGACAGGGGAGAATGAAAAACTGTTTTTT. Translation gives CASSAGTGENEKLFF. The V call is TRBV25-1, the J call TRBJ1-4, with TRBD1 matching over 10 bases. V lost 4 bases, J lost 5 bases, and 4 bases stayed unmatched. Per the germline V gene, CDR1 is MGHDK and CDR2 is SYGVNS. CDR3 length: 15 residues.

The CDR3 region is CASRSRTSGYNEQFF. CDR3 sequence (DNA): TGTGCCAGCAGATCCCGGACTAGCGGATACAATGAGCAGTTCTTC. V usage is TRBV7-3 and J usage is TRBJ2-1; 10 nucleotides agree with TRBD2. V trimming: 6 bases; J trimming: 4 bases; junction bases outside the gene matches: 6. CDR3 length: 15 amino acids. The germline CDR1 and CDR2 sequences are SGHTA and FQGTGA.

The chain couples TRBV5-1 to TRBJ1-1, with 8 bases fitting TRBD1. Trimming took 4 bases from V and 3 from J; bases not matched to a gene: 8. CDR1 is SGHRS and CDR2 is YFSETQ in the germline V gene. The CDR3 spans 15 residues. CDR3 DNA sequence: TGCGCCAGCAGCGGAGGGGACAGGATCGACACTGAAGCTTTCTTT. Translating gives CASSGGDRIDTEAFF. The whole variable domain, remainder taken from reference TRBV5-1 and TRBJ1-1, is KAGVTQTPRYLIKTRGQQVTLSCSPISGHRSVSWYQQTPGQGLQFLFEYFSETQRNKGNFPGRFSGRQFSNSRSEMNVSTLELGDSALYLCASSGGDRIDTEAFFGQGTRLTVV.

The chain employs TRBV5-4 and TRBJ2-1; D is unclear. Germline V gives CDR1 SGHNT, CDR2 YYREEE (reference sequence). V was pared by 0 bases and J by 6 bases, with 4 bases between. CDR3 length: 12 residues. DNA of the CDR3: TGTGCCAGCAGCTTGGCCTCCAATGAGCAGTTCTTC. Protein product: CASSLASNEQFF.

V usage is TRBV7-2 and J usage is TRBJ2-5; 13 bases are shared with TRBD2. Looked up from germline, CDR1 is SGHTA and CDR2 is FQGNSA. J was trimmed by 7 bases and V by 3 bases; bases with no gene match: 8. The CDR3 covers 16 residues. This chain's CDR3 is CASSFSLAGGPRTQYF. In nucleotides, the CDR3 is TGTGCCAGCAGCTTCTCACTAGCGGGGGGGCCTAGGACCCAGTACTTC. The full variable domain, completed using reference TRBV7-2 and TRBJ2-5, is GAGVSQSPSNKVTEKGKDVELRCDPISGHTALYWYRQSLGQGLEFLIYFQGNSAPDKSGLPSDRFSAERTGGSVSTLTIQRTQQEDSAVYLCASSFSLAGGPRTQYFGPGTRLLVL.

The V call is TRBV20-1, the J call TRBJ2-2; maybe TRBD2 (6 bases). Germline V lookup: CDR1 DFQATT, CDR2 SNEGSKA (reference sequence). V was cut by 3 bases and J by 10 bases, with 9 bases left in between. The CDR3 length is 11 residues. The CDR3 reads CSASRGKELFF. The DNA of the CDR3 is TGCAGTGCTAGTCGGGGGAAGGAGCTGTTTTTT.

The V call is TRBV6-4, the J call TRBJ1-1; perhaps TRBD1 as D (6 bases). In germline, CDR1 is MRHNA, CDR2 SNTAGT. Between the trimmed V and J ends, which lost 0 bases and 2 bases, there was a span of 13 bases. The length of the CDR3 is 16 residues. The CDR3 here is CASSDSLGQLNTEAFF. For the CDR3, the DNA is TGTGCCAGCAGTGACTCCCTAGGACAGTTAAACACTGAAGCTTTCTTT.

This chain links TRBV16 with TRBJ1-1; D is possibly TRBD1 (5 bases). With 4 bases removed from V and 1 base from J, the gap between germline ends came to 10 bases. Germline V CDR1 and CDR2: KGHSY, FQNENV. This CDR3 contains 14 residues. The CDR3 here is CASSRQTENTEAFF. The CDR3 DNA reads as TGTGCCAGCAGCCGCCAGACAGAGAACACTGAAGCTTTCTTT. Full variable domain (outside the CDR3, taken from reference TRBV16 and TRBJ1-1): GEEVAQTPKHLVRGEGQKAKLYCAPIKGHSYVFWYQQVLKNEFKFLISFQNENVFDETGMPKERFSAKCLPNSPCSLEIQATKLEDSAVYFCASSRQTENTEAFFGQGTRLTVV.

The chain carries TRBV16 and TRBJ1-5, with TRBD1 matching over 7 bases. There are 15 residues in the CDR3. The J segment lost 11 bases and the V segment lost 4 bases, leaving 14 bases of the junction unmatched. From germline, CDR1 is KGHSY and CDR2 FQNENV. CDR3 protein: CASSRPTGAPGAQHF. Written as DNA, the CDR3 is TGTGCCAGCAGCCGCCCAACAGGGGCCCCCGGGGCCCAGCATTTT.

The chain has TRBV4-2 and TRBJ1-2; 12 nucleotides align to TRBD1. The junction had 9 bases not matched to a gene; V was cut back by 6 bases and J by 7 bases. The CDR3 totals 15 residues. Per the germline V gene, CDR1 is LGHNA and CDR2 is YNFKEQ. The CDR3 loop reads CASSRGTGGDGGYTF. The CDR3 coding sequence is TGTGCCAGCAGTCGAGGGACAGGGGGCGACGGTGGCTACACCTTC.